A selection of T cell receptor beta chains follows, all from one sample in a study of shared clonotypes between healthy human individuals. Assay used: immunoSEQ multiplex PCR; TCRdb lists only in-frame clones, some missing. The sample records about 690,000 clones, 90% being singletons. Sample: memory CD8+ T cells from PBMCs. Source of these receptors: a young man in good health. Some clones in this sample may be carry-over from other donors' samples. The CDR3 runs from the conserved cysteine through the conserved F or W. Fields, in order: CDR3 DNA, CDR3 protein, clone size, V gene, J gene, D gene. The D gene is left open where the match is weak. Only some rows state a clone size, as once, few, many or a class for expanded clones.

DNA: TGTGCCAGCAGTTTCCCCGGGACAGGGGGCCACGGGGAGCTGTTTTTT
CDR3: CASSFPGTGGHGELFF
size: NA
V: TRBV28
J: TRBJ2-2
D: TRBD1

DNA: TGTGCCAGCAGTTTCGGTGAGCAGTTCTTC
CDR3: CASSFGEQFF
size: NA
V: TRBV28
J: TRBJ2-1
D: NA

DNA: TGTGCCAGCAGTTATATAAGCGGGAGGGCATTCGTATTCGGGGAGCTGTTTTTT
CDR3: CASSYISGRAFVFGELFF
size: NA
V: TRBV14
J: TRBJ2-2
D: TRBD2

DNA: TGTGCCAGCAGTGAAAATGCGGAGGGACGGACCTACAATGAGCAGTTCTTC
CDR3: CASSENAEGRTYNEQFF
size: NA
V: TRBV2
J: TRBJ2-1
D: NA

DNA: TGTGCCACCAGCGCAGATAGCGGGAGGGCCTACAATGAGCAGTTCTTC
CDR3: CATSADSGRAYNEQFF
size: NA
V: TRBV15
J: TRBJ2-1
D: TRBD2

DNA: TGTGCCAGCAGTCCCTGGGCGGGTAATGAAAAACTGTTTTTT
CDR3: CASSPWAGNEKLFF
size: NA
V: TRBV11-2
J: TRBJ1-4
D: NA

DNA: TGCGCCAGCAAGCGGGGAGCGGGCAGCTCCTACAATGAGCAGTTCTTC
CDR3: CASKRGAGSSYNEQFF
size: once
V: TRBV4-1
J: TRBJ2-1
D: TRBD2

DNA: TGTGCCAGCAGTTTATACAGGAGCTCCTACGAGCAGTACTTC
CDR3: CASSLYRSSYEQYF
size: NA
V: TRBV27
J: TRBJ2-7
D: NA

DNA: TGTGCCAGCAGCTTAGTAGGCCCGGATGAGCAGTTCTTC
CDR3: CASSLVGPDEQFF
size: NA
V: TRBV7-9
J: TRBJ2-1
D: NA

DNA: TGTGCCAGCAGTTTATCCATCAATCAGCCCCAGCATTTT
CDR3: CASSLSINQPQHF
size: NA
V: TRBV27
J: TRBJ1-5
D: NA

DNA: TGCGCCAGCAGCCACCCGCTGGGTACGGGCGATACGCAGTATTTT
CDR3: CASSHPLGTGDTQYF
size: NA
V: TRBV4-1
J: TRBJ2-3
D: NA